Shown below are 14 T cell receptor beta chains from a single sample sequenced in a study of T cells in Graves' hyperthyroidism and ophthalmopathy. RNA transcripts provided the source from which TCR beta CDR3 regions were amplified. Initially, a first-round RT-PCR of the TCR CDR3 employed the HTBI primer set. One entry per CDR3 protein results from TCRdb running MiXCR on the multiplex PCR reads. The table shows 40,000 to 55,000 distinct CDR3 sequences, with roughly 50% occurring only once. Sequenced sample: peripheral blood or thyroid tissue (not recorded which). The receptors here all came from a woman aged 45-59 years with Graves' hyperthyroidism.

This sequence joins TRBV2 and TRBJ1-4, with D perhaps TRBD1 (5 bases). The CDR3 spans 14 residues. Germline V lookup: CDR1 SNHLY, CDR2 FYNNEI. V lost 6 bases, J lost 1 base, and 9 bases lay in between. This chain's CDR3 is CASRFGGTNEKLFF. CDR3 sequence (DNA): TGTGCCAGCAGGTTCGGGGGAACTAATGAAAAACTGTTTTTT.

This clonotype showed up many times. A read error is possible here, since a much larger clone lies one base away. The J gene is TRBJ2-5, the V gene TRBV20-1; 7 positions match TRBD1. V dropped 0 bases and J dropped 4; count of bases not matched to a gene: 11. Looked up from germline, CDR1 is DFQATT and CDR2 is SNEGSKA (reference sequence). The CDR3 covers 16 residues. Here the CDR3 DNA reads TGCAGTGCTAGAGAAGTTCGGGACAGTTCGGGAGAGACCCAGTACTTC. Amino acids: CSAREVRDSSGETQYF.

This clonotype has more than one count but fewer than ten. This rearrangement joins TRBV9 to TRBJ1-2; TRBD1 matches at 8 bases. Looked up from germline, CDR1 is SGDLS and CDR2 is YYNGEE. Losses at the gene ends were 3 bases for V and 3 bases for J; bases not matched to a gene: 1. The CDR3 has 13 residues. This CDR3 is CASSAGGDYGYTF. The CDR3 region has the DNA TGTGCCAGCAGCGCAGGGGGCGACTATGGCTACACCTTC.

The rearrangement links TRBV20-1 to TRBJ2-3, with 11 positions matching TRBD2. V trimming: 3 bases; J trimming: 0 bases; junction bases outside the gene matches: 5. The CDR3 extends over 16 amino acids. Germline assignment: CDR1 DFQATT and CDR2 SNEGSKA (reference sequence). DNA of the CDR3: TGCAGTGCTAGGTCGGGACTAGCGGCTAGCACAGATACGCAGTATTTT. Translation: CSARSGLAASTDTQYF.

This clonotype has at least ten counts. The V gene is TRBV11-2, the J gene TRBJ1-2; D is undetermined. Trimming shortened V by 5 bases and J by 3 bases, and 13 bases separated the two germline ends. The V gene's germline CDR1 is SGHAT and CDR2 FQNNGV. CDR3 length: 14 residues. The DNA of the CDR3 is TGTGCCAGCAGCCCAACGACCGCCTACTATGGCTACACCTTC. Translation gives CASSPTTAYYGYTF.

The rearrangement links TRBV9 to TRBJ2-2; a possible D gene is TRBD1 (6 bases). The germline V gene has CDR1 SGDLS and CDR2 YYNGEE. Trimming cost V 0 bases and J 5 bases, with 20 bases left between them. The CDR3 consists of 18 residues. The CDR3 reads CASSVESRATGNTGELFF. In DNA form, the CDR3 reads TGTGCCAGCAGCGTAGAAAGCAGGGCCACAGGGAATACCGGGGAGCTGTTTTTT.

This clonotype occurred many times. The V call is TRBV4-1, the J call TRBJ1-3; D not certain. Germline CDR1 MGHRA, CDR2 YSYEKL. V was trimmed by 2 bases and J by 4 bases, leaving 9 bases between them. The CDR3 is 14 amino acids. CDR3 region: CASSQRTWGNTIYF. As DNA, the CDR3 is TGCGCCAGCAGCCAACGGACCTGGGGAAACACCATATATTTT.

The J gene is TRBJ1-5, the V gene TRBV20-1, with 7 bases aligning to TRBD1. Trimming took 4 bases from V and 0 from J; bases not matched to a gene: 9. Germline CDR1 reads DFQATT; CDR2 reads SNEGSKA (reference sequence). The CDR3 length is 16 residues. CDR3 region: CSAIDRVRHSNQPQHF. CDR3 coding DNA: TGCAGTGCTATCGACAGGGTTCGTCATAGCAATCAGCCCCAGCATTTT.

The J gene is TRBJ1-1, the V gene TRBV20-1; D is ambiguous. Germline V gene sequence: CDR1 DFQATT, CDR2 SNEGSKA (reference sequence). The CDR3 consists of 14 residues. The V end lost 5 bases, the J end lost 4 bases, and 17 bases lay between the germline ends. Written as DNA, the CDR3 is TGCAGTGCTGCCAGCAGCTTAGTTGGCACTGAAGCTTTCTTT. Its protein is CSAASSLVGTEAFF.

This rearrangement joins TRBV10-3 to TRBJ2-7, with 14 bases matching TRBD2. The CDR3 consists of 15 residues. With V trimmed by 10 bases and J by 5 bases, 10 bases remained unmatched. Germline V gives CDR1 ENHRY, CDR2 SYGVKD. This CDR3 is CATLDGTSGRNEQYF. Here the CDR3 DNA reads TGTGCCACCCTGGATGGGACTAGCGGGAGAAACGAGCAGTACTTC.

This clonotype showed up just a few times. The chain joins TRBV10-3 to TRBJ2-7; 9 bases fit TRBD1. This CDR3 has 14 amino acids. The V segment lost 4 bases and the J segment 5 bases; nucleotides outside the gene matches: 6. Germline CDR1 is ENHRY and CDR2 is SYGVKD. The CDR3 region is CAISAGQGADEQYF. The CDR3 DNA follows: TGTGCCATCAGTGCGGGACAGGGTGCCGACGAGCAGTACTTC.

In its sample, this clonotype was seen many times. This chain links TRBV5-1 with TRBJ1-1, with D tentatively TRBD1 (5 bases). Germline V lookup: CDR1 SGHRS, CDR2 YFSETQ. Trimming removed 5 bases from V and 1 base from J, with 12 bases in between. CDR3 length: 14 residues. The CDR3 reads CASRPIRENTEAFF. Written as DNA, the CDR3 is TGCGCCAGCAGACCGATCAGGGAGAACACTGAAGCTTTCTTT.

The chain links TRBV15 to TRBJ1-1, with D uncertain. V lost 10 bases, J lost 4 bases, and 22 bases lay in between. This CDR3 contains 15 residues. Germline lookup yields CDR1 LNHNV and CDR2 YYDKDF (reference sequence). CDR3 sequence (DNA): TGTGCCATCTGCAGTATTGGCCTATCCGGCACTGAAGCTTTCTTT. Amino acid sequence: CAICSIGLSGTEAFF.

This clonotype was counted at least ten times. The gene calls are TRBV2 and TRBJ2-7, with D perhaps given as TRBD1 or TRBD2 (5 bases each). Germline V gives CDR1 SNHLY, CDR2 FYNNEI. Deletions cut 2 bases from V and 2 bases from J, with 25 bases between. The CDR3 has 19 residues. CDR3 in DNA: TGTGCCAGCAGTGAACCGTACTCCGCCGGGACCATATACACCTACGAGCAGTACTTC. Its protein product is CASSEPYSAGTIYTYEQYF.